A selection of T cell receptor beta chains follows, all from one sample in a study of cytomegalovirus exposure and HLA in healthy donors. Assay used: immunoSEQ multiplex PCR; TCRdb lists only in-frame clones, some missing. The sample lists under 200,000 clones, 75% to 90% occurring once. The sample comprised PBMCs. These receptors originate from a man aged 30-40 years in good health and CMV-seronegative. Both conserved end residues are part of each CDR3. The D gene is left open where the match is weak. Size tells how often a clone was seen (once, few, many) or the class of an expanded clone, and some rows leave it out.

V gene	D gene	clone size	J gene	CDR3 length	CDR3 protein	CDR3 DNA
TRBV28	NA	NA	TRBJ2-7	17	CASSPPGPGDRLFLQYF	TGTGCCAGCAGTCCACCGGGACCGGGAGATCGCCTATTCTTGCAGTACTTC
TRBV28	TRBD1	NA	TRBJ2-3	16	CASYPTGTGFTDTQYF	TGTGCCAGCTACCCCACCGGGACAGGGTTCACAGATACGCAGTATTTT
TRBV19	TRBD2	NA	TRBJ2-2	14	CASSSGRNPGELFF	TGTGCCAGTAGTAGCGGGAGAAACCCCGGGGAGCTGTTTTTT
TRBV7-9	NA	NA	TRBJ1-1	11	CASSLSAEAFF	TGTGCCAGCAGCTTATCCGCTGAAGCTTTCTTT
TRBV25-1	NA	NA	TRBJ2-5	11	CAGADQETQYF	TGTGCCGGGGCAGATCAAGAGACCCAGTACTTC
TRBV19	TRBD1	few	TRBJ2-1	15	CASSMAGTGYNEQFF	TGTGCCAGTAGTATGGCCGGGACAGGGTACAATGAGCAGTTCTTC
TRBV27	NA	few	TRBJ2-1	17	CASSLSWAGSSYNEQFF	TGTGCCAGCAGTTTATCGTGGGCCGGAAGCTCCTACAATGAGCAGTTCTTC
TRBV18	NA	NA	TRBJ1-1	15	CASSYEELMNTEAFF	TGTGCCAGCTCCTATGAGGAGCTTATGAACACTGAAGCTTTCTTT
TRBV28	NA	NA	TRBJ2-1	13	CASRYGVVNEQFF	TGTGCCAGCAGATACGGGGTGGTCAATGAGCAGTTCTTC
TRBV7-7	TRBD2	NA	TRBJ2-1	15	CASSPSGGPYNEQFF	TGTGCCAGCAGCCCCAGCGGGGGCCCCTACAATGAGCAGTTCTTC
TRBV7-8	NA	NA	TRBJ2-3	18	CASSLALGGVSSTDTQYF	TGTGCCAGCAGCTTAGCATTAGGGGGGGTTTCTAGCACAGATACGCAGTATTTT
TRBV7-6	NA	few	TRBJ2-7	14	CASSLGTVIYEQYF	TGTGCCAGCAGCTTAGGGACAGTGATCTACGAGCAGTACTTC
TRBV29-1	TRBD2	NA	TRBJ2-7	13	CSVAREGSYEQYF	TGCAGCGTTGCACGGGAGGGTTCCTACGAGCAGTACTTC
TRBV19	NA	NA	TRBJ2-1	14	CASSIRAGGDEQFF	TGTGCCAGTAGTATTAGGGCGGGCGGGGATGAGCAGTTCTTC
TRBV5-6	TRBD1	NA	TRBJ1-4	12	CASSLGTGQLFF	TGTGCCAGCAGCTTGGGGACAGGTCAACTGTTTTTT
TRBV28	NA	few	TRBJ1-5	14	CASSLTGSNQPQHF	TGTGCCAGCAGTTTAACGGGGAGCAATCAGCCCCAGCATTTT
TRBV28	NA	NA	TRBJ1-2	14	CASSSTRRRDGYTF	TGTGCCAGCAGTTCCACCCGGCGTCGGGATGGCTACACCTTC
TRBV7-3	TRBD2	NA	TRBJ2-1	16	CASRLTSGSSYNEQFF	TGTGCCAGCAGGTTAACTAGCGGGAGCTCCTACAATGAGCAGTTCTTC
TRBV29-1	TRBD2	NA	TRBJ2-3	15	CSVDGTRGGTDTQYF	TGCAGCGTTGATGGGACGCGGGGGGGAACAGATACGCAGTATTTT
TRBV7-2	TRBD1	NA	TRBJ1-5	15	CASSLSGQGNQPQHF	TGTGCCAGCAGCTTATCGGGACAGGGAAATCAGCCCCAGCATTTT
TRBV27	TRBD2	NA	TRBJ2-3	16	CASSSAVGLAGDTQYF	TGTGCCAGCAGTTCTGCAGTGGGACTAGCGGGGGATACGCAGTATTTT
TRBV28	TRBD2	NA	TRBJ2-5	15	CASSSAGGFQETQYF	TGTGCCAGCAGTTCAGCGGGGGGGTTCCAAGAGACCCAGTACTTC
TRBV30	NA	NA	TRBJ1-1	14	CAWTRLRVNTEAFF	TGTGCCTGGACCCGCCTCAGGGTGAACACTGAAGCTTTCTTT
TRBV11-2	NA	NA	TRBJ2-2	14	CASSLGQNTGELFF	TGTGCCAGCAGCTTGGGGCAAAACACCGGGGAGCTGTTTTTT
TRBV19	NA	NA	TRBJ2-1	14	CASSIANSGYEQFF	TGTGCCAGTAGTATAGCTAACTCAGGCTATGAGCAGTTCTTC
TRBV19	NA	once	TRBJ1-4	15	CASSIDGRDREKLFF	TGTGCCAGTAGTATCGACGGCAGGGATAGAGAAAAACTGTTTTTT
TRBV29-1	NA	NA	TRBJ1-1	10	CSVETSEAFF	TGCAGCGTTGAAACGAGTGAAGCTTTCTTT
TRBV28	TRBD1	NA	TRBJ1-6	13	CASSFKDRFTLHF	TGTGCCAGCAGTTTCAAGGACAGGTTCACCCTCCACTTT
TRBV28	NA	once	TRBJ1-5	13	CASSPLRGQPQHF	TGTGCCAGCAGTCCCCTTAGGGGTCAGCCCCAGCATTTT
TRBV29-1	NA	NA	TRBJ1-5	14	CSVLDGSHTQPQHF	TGCAGCGTTCTCGACGGGTCCCACACTCAGCCCCAGCATTTT
TRBV25-1	TRBD1	NA	TRBJ1-1	14	CASSAGQVDTEAFF	TGTGCCAGCAGTGCCGGACAGGTAGACACTGAAGCTTTCTTT
TRBV15	NA	NA	TRBJ2-2	13	CATSWADTGELFF	TGTGCCACCAGCTGGGCTGATACCGGGGAGCTGTTTTTT
TRBV7-9	NA	NA	TRBJ1-6	15	CASSSPGSSDAPLHF	TGTGCCAGCAGCTCTCCCGGTAGTTCCGATGCACCCCTCCACTTT
TRBV9	TRBD1	NA	TRBJ2-2	16	CASSLLTGVNTGELFF	TGTGCCAGCAGCCTACTGACAGGGGTGAACACCGGGGAGCTGTTTTTT
TRBV25-1	TRBD1	NA	TRBJ2-7	18	CASSADSNRDRSTYEQYF	TGTGCCAGCAGTGCAGATTCAAACCGGGACAGGAGTACCTACGAGCAGTACTTC
TRBV7-9	TRBD1	NA	TRBJ1-2	16	CSSSLDFDRGHYGYTF	TGTTCCAGCAGCTTAGATTTCGACAGGGGGCACTATGGCTACACCTTC
TRBV19	NA	NA	TRBJ2-2	14	CASRREWSAGELFF	TGTGCCAGTCGGAGGGAATGGAGCGCCGGGGAGCTGTTTTTT
TRBV7-2	TRBD1	NA	TRBJ1-2	13	CASSRTGGFGYTF	TGTGCCAGCAGCCGGACAGGGGGCTTTGGCTACACCTTC
TRBV6-1	TRBD1	NA	TRBJ2-7	14	CASRQMTGGYEQYF	TGTGCCAGCAGACAAATGACAGGGGGCTACGAGCAGTACTTC
TRBV28	TRBD1	NA	TRBJ1-5	19	CASSIWSGTGRFFNQPQHF	TGTGCCAGCAGTATATGGAGCGGGACAGGTCGTTTTTTTAATCAGCCCCAGCATTTT
TRBV13	NA	NA	TRBJ1-2	12	CASSLDQGQPAF	TGTGCCAGCAGCTTGGACCAGGGGCAACCCGCCTTC
TRBV18	NA	NA	TRBJ1-3	17	CASSPSSGRVSGNTIYF	TGTGCCAGCTCACCAAGCTCTGGCAGGGTATCTGGAAACACCATATATTTT
TRBV6-1	TRBD2	NA	TRBJ2-7	15	CASRELAGGAYEQYF	TGTGCCAGCAGGGAACTAGCGGGAGGGGCCTACGAGCAGTACTTC
TRBV30	TRBD1	NA	TRBJ2-7	13	CAWSANRGYEQYF	TGTGCCTGGAGTGCCAACAGGGGCTACGAGCAGTACTTC